This is a list of T cell receptor beta chains from one sample in a study of cytomegalovirus exposure and HLA in healthy donors. Here immunoSEQ multiplex PCR was the method, and the copy in TCRdb shows in-frame clones only, minus some. The sample carries under 150,000 clones, about a tenth recorded once. The specimen was PBMCs. The receptors shown here come from a male donor in good health and CMV-seronegative. Both conserved end residues are part of each CDR3. The order of the fields is V gene, clone size, D gene, J gene, CDR3 protein, CDR3 DNA. D genes are given only for firm matches. Clone size is shown for a subset of rows, as once, few, many or a class of expanded clone.

>TRBV7-3|NA|TRBD1|TRBJ1-2
CASSKTGGSGYTF
TGTGCCAGCAGCAAAACAGGGGGCTCGGGCTACACCTTC
>TRBV19|NA|NA|TRBJ1-6
CASSGSLGYNSPLHF
TGTGCCAGTTCGGGGTCTCTCGGGTATAATTCACCCCTCCACTTT
>TRBV9|few|NA|TRBJ1-2
CASSVGESLAISYGYTF
TGTGCCAGCAGCGTAGGGGAAAGCCTAGCAATTTCTTATGGCTACACCTTC
>TRBV30|few|TRBD1|TRBJ1-6
CAWSDPGTVSNSPLHF
TGTGCCTGGAGCGACCCGGGGACAGTTTCTAATTCACCCCTCCACTTT
>TRBV16|once|NA|TRBJ1-1
CASSHRGPKSSEAFF
TGTGCCAGCAGCCACCGAGGGCCCAAATCATCTGAAGCTTTCTTT
>TRBV19|NA|NA|TRBJ1-1
CASAVGGMRTEAFF
TGTGCCAGTGCCGTTGGGGGGATGAGGACTGAAGCTTTCTTT
>TRBV7-9|NA|NA|TRBJ2-7
CASSSVSSYEQYF
TGTGCCAGCAGTTCTGTCAGCTCCTACGAGCAGTACTTC
>TRBV28|NA|NA|TRBJ1-5
CASSSPGHGNQPQHF
TGTGCCAGCAGTTCCCCGGGTCATGGCAATCAGCCCCAGCATTTT
>TRBV9|NA|NA|TRBJ2-1
CASSVEGGSYNEQFF
TGTGCCAGCAGCGTAGAGGGAGGTTCCTACAATGAGCAGTTCTTC
>TRBV2|few|NA|TRBJ2-5
CASSEALRGEETQYF
TGTGCCAGCAGTGAAGCGCTTCGGGGTGAAGAGACCCAGTACTTC
>TRBV5-1|NA|NA|TRBJ1-3
CASSLGPRQRLSDLGNTIYF
TGCGCCAGCAGCTTGGGGCCCCGACAGCGCCTGTCCGATCTTGGAAACACCATATATTTT
>TRBV5-1|few|TRBD1|TRBJ1-3
CASSFLQGAFSGNTIYF
TGCGCCAGCAGCTTCTTACAGGGGGCGTTTTCTGGAAACACCATATATTTT
>TRBV27|few|TRBD1|TRBJ2-7
CASVKNSGTAYEQYF
TGTGCCAGCGTAAAAAACTCCGGGACAGCGTACGAGCAGTACTTC
>TRBV21-1|once|NA|TRBJ2-1
CASSPIEVKPNEQFF
TGTGCCAGCAGCCCAATCGAAGTAAAGCCGAATGAGCAGTTCTTC
>TRBV7-8|few|NA|TRBJ1-1
CASSLVVWTAAFF
TGTGCCAGCAGCTTAGTGGTTTGGACTGCAGCTTTCTTT
>TRBV19|few|NA|TRBJ2-3
CASSRLETRASTDTQYF
TGTGCCAGTAGTCGCCTGGAGACCAGGGCTAGCACAGATACGCAGTATTTT
>TRBV2|NA|TRBD1|TRBJ2-4
CASSETGGAKNIQYF
TGTGCCAGCAGTGAGACAGGGGGAGCCAAAAACATTCAGTACTTC
>TRBV4-1|few|NA|TRBJ1-2
CASSPLLGGAIAGYTF
TGCGCCAGCAGCCCACTTCTGGGGGGGGCTATAGCTGGCTACACCTTC
>TRBV5-1|NA|TRBD1|TRBJ2-1
CASSPGQGGREQFF
TGCGCCAGCAGCCCCGGACAGGGAGGACGTGAGCAGTTCTTC
>TRBV11-1|NA|NA|TRBJ2-1
CASSLDGYGGVPYNEQFF
TGTGCCAGCAGCTTAGATGGGTATGGCGGAGTCCCCTACAATGAGCAGTTCTTC